This paragraph covers one TCR beta chain sequence. The participants were between roughly 18 and 89 years old and came from roughly 24 US areas. The sample is drawn from a study of blood T cell repertoires in COVID-19. Study as a whole: The United States, Italy and Spain supplied acute and convalescent COVID-19 samples. Nucleic acid was either cDNA or gDNA, and it came from T cells, B-cell-depleted T cells, or PBMCs.

In germline, CDR1 is SGHTS, CDR2 YDEGEE. The CDR3 sequence is 15 residues long. Losses at the gene ends were 4 bases for V and 5 bases for J; bases not matched to a gene: 4. Authors' processing steps: Researchers report that nucleated cell counts were estimated from reference gene primer amplification. The protocol was immunoSEQ multiplex PCR, while the TCRdb copy is restricted to in-frame clones and leaves out a portion. Clone size and the V and J calls come from that table; the DNA yielded D and trimming. The sample has roughly 300,000 clones, roughly 93% seen once; the top ten hold about 2%. This receptor was obtained from a woman aged 40-49 years with acute COVID-19. The chain has TRBV5-8 and TRBJ1-4, with 11 bases identical to TRBD1. The sequenced material came from PBMCs or T cells enriched from blood (not recorded which). This CDR3 reads CASSPGTGGNEKLFF. The CDR3 region has the DNA TGTGCCAGCAGCCCGGGGACAGGGGGGAATGAAAAACTGTTTTTT.